These T cell receptor beta chains were read from a single sample in a study of OX40 agonist ivuxolimab in advanced cancers. The protocol was immunoSEQ multiplex PCR, while the TCRdb copy is restricted to in-frame clones and leaves out a portion. The table has roughly 60,000 clones, roughly 85% seen once. The material sequenced was CD4+ or CD8+ T cells sorted from blood, taken in a trial of the OX40 agonist ivuxolimab. These TCRs come from an adult with an advanced solid tumor such as melanoma, head and neck, liver or kidney cancer. The CDR3 runs from the conserved cysteine through the conserved F or W. Each record gives: CDR3 length, J gene, D gene, clone size, V gene, CDR3 DNA, CDR3 protein. The D gene is left open where the match is weak. Expanded clones are given a class, and other clones once, few, many or no size at all.

15 TRBJ2-5 NA NA TRBV5-6 TGTGCCAGCAGCTTGGATCCGGGACAACAAGAGACCCAGTACTTC CASSLDPGQQETQYF
14 TRBJ1-2 NA few TRBV2 TGTGCCGTTCGAACCGGGGGTAGAAGCTATGGCTACACCTTC CAVRTGGRSYGYTF
13 TRBJ1-1 NA NA TRBV7-2 TGTGCCAGCAGCTTAGAGGGATGGGGTGAAGCTTTCTTT CASSLEGWGEAFF
17 TRBJ1-2 TRBD1 NA TRBV23-1 TGCGCCAGCAGTCATCCTAGGACAGGGGTCGCGAACTATGGCTACACCTTC CASSHPRTGVANYGYTF
16 TRBJ2-7 TRBD1 NA TRBV19 TGTGCCAGTAGCCCCGGAGGCAGGGGGAACTCCTACGAGCAGTACTTC CASSPGGRGNSYEQYF
15 TRBJ2-1 NA few TRBV15 TGTGCCACCAGCAGAGATAGAACGAGATACAATGAGCAGTTCTTC CATSRDRTRYNEQFF
15 TRBJ1-5 NA NA TRBV2 TGTGCCAGCCAAGGAGAGGGCACTAGCAATCAGCCCCAGCATTTT CASQGEGTSNQPQHF
15 TRBJ2-7 TRBD1 NA TRBV2 TGTGCCAGCAGATCCCGACAGGGATCGGGCTACGAGCAGTACTTC CASRSRQGSGYEQYF
15 TRBJ1-5 NA NA TRBV5-5 TGTGCCAGCAGCGAGGGACTTTCCAGCAATCAGCCCCAGCATTTT CASSEGLSSNQPQHF
12 TRBJ1-2 NA NA TRBV5-1 TGCGCCAGCAGCTTAGACAGCTATGGCTACACCTTC CASSLDSYGYTF
13 TRBJ1-1 NA NA TRBV7-8 TGTGCCAGCAGCTTAGGGGGCAGGACTGAAGCTTTCTTT CASSLGGRTEAFF
13 TRBJ2-7 NA NA TRBV18 TGTGCCAGCTCAAAGACCCCCGAAGGTGAGCAGTACTTC CASSKTPEGEQYF
12 TRBJ2-3 NA NA TRBV2 TGTGCCAGCACCAGAGGCACAGATACGCAGTATTTT CASTRGTDTQYF
16 TRBJ2-5 TRBD2 once TRBV18 TGTGCCAGCTCATGGAACCCTAGCGGGGGTGAAGAGACCCAGTACTTC CASSWNPSGGEETQYF
17 TRBJ2-2 TRBD2 NA TRBV7-8 TGTGCCAGCAGCTCTGGCTGGGGACTAACGAACACCGGGGAGCTGTTTTTT CASSSGWGLTNTGELFF
13 TRBJ1-2 TRBD1 NA TRBV27 TGTGCCAGCAGTGTCGGGACAGGATACGGCTACACCTTC CASSVGTGYGYTF
16 TRBJ1-5 TRBD1 NA TRBV18 TGTGCCAGCTCACTAGGACAGGGAGGCGGCAATCAGCCCCAGCATTTT CASSLGQGGGNQPQHF